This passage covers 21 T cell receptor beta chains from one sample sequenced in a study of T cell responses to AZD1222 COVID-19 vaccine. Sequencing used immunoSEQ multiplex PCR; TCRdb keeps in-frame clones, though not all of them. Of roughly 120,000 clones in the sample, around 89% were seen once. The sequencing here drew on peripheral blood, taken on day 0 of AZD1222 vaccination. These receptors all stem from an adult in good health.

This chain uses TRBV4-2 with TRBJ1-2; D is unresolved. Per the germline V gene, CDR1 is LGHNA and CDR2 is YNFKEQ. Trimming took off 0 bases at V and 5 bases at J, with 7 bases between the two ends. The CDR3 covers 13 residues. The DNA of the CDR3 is TGTGCCAGCAGCCAAGAAAGGCAGTATGGCTACACCTTC. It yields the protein CASSQERQYGYTF.

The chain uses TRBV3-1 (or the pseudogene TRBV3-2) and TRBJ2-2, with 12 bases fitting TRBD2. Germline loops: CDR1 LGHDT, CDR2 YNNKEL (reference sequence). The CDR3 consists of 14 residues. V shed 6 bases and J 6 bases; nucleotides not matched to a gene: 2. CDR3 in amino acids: CASRLAGGPGELFF. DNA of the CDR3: TGTGCCAGCAGGCTAGCGGGGGGGCCCGGGGAGCTGTTTTTT.

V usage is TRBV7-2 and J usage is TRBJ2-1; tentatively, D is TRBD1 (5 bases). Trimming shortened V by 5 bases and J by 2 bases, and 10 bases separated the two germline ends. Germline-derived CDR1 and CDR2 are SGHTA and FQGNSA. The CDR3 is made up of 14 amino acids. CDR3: CASSTRTTYNEQFF. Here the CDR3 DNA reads TGTGCCAGCAGCACACGGACAACCTACAATGAGCAGTTCTTC. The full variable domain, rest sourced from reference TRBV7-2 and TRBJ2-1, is GAGVSQSPSNKVTEKGKDVELRCDPISGHTALYWYRQSLGQGLEFLIYFQGNSAPDKSGLPSDRFSAERTGGSVSTLTIQRTQQEDSAVYLCASSTRTTYNEQFFGPGTRLTVL.

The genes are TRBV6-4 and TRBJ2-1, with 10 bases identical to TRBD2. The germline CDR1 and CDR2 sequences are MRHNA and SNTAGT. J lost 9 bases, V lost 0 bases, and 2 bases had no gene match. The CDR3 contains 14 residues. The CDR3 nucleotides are TGTGCCAGCAGTGACTCTAGCGGGGGGAGTGAGCAGTTCTTC. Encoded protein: CASSDSSGGSEQFF.

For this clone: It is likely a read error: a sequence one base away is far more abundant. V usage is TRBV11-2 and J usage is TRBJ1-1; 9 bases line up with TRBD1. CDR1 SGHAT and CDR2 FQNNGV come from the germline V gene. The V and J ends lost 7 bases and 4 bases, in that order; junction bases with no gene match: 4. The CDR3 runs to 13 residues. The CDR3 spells CASTVTGGTEAFF. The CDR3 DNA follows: TGTGCCAGCACCGTGACAGGGGGCACTGAAGCTTTCTTT.

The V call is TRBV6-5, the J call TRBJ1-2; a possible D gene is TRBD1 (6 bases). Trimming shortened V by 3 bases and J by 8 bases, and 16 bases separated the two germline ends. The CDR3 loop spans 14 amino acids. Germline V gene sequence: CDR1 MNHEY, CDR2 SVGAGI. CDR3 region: CASSYLQIQGGYTF. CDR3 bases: TGTGCCAGCAGTTATTTACAGATCCAGGGGGGCTACACCTTC.

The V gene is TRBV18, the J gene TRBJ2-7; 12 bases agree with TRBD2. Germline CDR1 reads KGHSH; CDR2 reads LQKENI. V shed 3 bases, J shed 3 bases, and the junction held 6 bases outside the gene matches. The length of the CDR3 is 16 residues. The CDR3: CASSPGATSGGYEQYF. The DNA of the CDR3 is TGTGCCAGCTCACCCGGTGCGACTAGCGGGGGCTACGAGCAGTACTTC.

The CDR3 loop reads CASSYGDTQYF. CDR3 sequence (DNA): TGTGCCAGCAGTTACGGGGATACGCAGTATTTT. The V call is TRBV6-5, the J call TRBJ2-3; D not certain. Between the trimmed V and J ends, which lost 2 bases and 6 bases, there was a span of 3 bases. There are 11 residues in the CDR3. Germline V gene sequence: CDR1 MNHEY, CDR2 SVGAGI.

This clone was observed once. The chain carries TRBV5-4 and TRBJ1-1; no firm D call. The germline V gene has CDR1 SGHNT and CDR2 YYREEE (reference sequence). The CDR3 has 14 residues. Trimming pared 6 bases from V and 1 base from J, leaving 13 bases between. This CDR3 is CASTPGEENTEAFF. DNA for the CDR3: TGTGCCAGCACCCCCGGGGAGGAGAACACTGAAGCTTTCTTT.

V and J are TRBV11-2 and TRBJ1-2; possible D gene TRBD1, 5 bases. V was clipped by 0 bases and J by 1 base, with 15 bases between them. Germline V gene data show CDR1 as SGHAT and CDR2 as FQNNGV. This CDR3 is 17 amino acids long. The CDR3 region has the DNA TGTGCCAGCAGCTTAGATCTCCGGGACGGTGTTAACTATGGCTACACCTTC. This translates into CASSLDLRDGVNYGYTF.

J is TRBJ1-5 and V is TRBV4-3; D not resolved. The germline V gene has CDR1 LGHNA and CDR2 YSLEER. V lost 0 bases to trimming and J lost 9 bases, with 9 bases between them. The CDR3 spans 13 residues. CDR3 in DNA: TGCGCCAGCAGCCAAGAGGTCTCATGGCCCCAGCATTTT. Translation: CASSQEVSWPQHF.

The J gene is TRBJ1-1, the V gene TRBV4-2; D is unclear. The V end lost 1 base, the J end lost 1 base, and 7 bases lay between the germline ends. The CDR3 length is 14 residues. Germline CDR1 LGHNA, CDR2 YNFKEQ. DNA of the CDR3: TGTGCCAGCAGCCAAGGGGCAGGGAACACTGAAGCTTTCTTT. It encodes CASSQGAGNTEAFF.

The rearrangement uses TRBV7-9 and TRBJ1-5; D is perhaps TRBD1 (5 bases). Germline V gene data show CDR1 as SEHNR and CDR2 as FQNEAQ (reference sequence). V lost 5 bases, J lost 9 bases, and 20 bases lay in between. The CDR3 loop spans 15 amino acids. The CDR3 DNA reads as TGTGCCAGCAGCCTGGGGGGGAAGGGAGTTTGGCCCCAGCATTTT. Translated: CASSLGGKGVWPQHF.

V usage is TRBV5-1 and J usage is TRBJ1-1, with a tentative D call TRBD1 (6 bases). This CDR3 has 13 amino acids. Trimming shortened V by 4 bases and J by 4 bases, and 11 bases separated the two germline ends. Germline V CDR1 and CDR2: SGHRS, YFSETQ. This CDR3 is CASSPGQTTEAFF. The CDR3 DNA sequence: TGCGCCAGCAGCCCCGGACAGACCACTGAAGCTTTCTTT. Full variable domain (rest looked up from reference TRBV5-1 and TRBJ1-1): KAGVTQTPRYLIKTRGQQVTLSCSPISGHRSVSWYQQTPGQGLQFLFEYFSETQRNKGNFPGRFSGRQFSNSRSEMNVSTLELGDSALYLCASSPGQTTEAFFGQGTRLTVV.

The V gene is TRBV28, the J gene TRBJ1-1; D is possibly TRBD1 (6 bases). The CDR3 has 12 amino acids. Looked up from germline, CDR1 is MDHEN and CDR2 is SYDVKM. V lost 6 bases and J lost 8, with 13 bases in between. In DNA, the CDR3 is TGTGCCAGCAGGCCCGGACAGCTAGAAGCTTTCTTT. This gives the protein CASRPGQLEAFF. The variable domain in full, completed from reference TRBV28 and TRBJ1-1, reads DVKVTQSSRYLVKRTGEKVFLECVQDMDHENMFWYRQDPGLGLRLIYFSYDVKMKEKGDIPEGYSVSREKKERFSLILESASTNQTSMYLCASRPGQLEAFFGQGTRLTVV.

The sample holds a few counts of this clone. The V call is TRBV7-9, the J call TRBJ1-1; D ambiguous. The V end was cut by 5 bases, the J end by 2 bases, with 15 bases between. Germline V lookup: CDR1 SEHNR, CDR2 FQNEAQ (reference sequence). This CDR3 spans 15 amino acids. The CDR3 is CASSPGGGRNTEAFF. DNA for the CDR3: TGTGCCAGCAGCCCCGGAGGTGGACGAAACACTGAAGCTTTCTTT.

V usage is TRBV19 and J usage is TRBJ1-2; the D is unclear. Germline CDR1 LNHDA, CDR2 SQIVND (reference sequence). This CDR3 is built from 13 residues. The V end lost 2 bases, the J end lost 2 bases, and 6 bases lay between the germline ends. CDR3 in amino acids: CASSILANYGYTF. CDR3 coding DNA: TGTGCCAGTAGTATATTGGCAAACTATGGCTACACCTTC.

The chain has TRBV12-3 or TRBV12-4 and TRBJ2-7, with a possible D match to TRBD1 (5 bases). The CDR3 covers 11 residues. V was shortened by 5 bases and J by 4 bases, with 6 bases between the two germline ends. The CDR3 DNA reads TGTGCCAGCAGTCGACAGTACGAGCAGTACTTC. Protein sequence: CASSRQYEQYF.

CDR3 residues: CASSPGSPSYEQYF. The CDR3 region has the DNA TGTGCCAGCAGCCCGGGGTCCCCTTCCTACGAGCAGTACTTC. The chain is built from TRBV9 and TRBJ2-7; a possible D gene is TRBD2 (5 bases). In germline, CDR1 is SGDLS, CDR2 YYNGEE. Trimming shortened V by 4 bases and J by 1 base, and 12 bases separated the two germline ends. The CDR3 covers 14 residues.

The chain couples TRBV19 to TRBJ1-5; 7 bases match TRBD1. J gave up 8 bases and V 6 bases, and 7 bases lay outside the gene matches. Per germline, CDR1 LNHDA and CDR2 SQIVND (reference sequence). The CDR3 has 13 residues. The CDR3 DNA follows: TGTGCCAGTAGAGGGACAGACAGGAAGCCCCAGCATTTT. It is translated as CASRGTDRKPQHF.

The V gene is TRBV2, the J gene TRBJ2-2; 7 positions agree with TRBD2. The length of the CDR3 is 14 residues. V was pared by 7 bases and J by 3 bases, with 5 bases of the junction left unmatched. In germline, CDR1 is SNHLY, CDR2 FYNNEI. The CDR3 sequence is CASMSGAYTGELFF. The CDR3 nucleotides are TGTGCCAGCATGAGCGGGGCTTACACCGGGGAGCTGTTTTTT.